These T cell receptor beta chains were read from a single sample in a study of tumor and adjacent non-tumor tissue in lung cancer. TCRdb ran MiXCR on the multiplex PCR reads and lists one entry per CDR3 protein. The sample lists roughly 70,000 distinct CDR3 sequences, nearly 70% occurring once. The sequenced material came from distant non-tumor lung tissue. The receptor source for this set is a woman between 45 and 65 years old with non-small cell lung cancer. Both conserved end residues are part of each CDR3. A D gene is named only where the DNA matches it firmly. Expanded clones are given a class, and other clones once, few, many or no size at all.

clone size	D gene	V gene	J gene	CDR3 protein	CDR3 DNA
-	-	TRBV4-1	TRBJ1-1	CANSQVINTEAFF	TGCGCCAACAGTCAAGTTATAAACACTGAAGCTTTCTTT
-	-	TRBV11-2	TRBJ1-1	CASSSRFTGAFF	TGTGCCAGCAGTTCACGGTTCACTGGAGCTTTCTTT
many	TRBD1	TRBV20-1	TRBJ2-1	CSARGERGQELNEQFF	TGCAGTGCTAGAGGTGAAAGGGGACAGGAGTTAAATGAGCAGTTCTTC
-	TRBD2	TRBV11-2	TRBJ2-7	CASSFNPSGKNEQYF	TGTGCCAGCAGCTTTAACCCTAGCGGGAAAAATGAGCAGTACTTC
-	TRBD2	TRBV20-1	TRBJ2-3	CSARAGLAGAPALTQYF	TGCAGTGCTAGAGCAGGACTAGCGGGAGCCCCAGCATTGACACAGTATTTT
-	TRBD2	TRBV5-4	TRBJ2-7	CASIPGLAGAYYEQYF	TGTGCCAGCATCCCGGGACTAGCGGGAGCTTACTACGAGCAGTACTTC
-	-	TRBV11-2	TRBJ2-5	CASSLVRLAPIAQYF	TGTGCCAGCAGCTTAGTTCGACTGGCTCCGATCGCCCAGTACTTC
many	-	TRBV28	TRBJ2-7	CASSFPTLAYEQYF	TGTGCCAGCAGTTTTCCGACACTAGCCTACGAGCAGTACTTC
-	TRBD1	TRBV11-2	TRBJ1-1	CTSSLRTGGTEAFF	TGTACCAGCAGCCTAAGGACAGGAGGTACTGAGGCTTTCTTT
-	TRBD1	TRBV5-6	TRBJ1-2	CANSPGDRGWYGYTF	TGTGCCAACAGCCCCGGAGACAGGGGGTGGTATGGCTACACCTTC
-	TRBD2	TRBV12-3/TRBV12-4	TRBJ2-1	CACTYSSGRSNEQFF	TGTGCCTGCACCTACTCTAGCGGGCGCTCTAATGAGCAGTTCTTC
-	-	TRBV29-1	TRBJ1-1	CSVEDRVRRKMNTETFF	TGCAGCGTTGAAGATAGGGTGAGACGTAAGATGAACACTGAAACTTTCTTC
few	TRBD1	TRBV7-2	TRBJ1-6	CASSWGTGEYSPLHF	TGTGCCAGCAGCTGGGGGACAGGGGAATATTCACCCCTCCACTTT
-	-	TRBV29-1	TRBJ1-1	CSVGGGLNTGAVF	TGCAGCGTTGGTGGCGGACTGAACACTGGAGCTGTCTTT
-	-	TRBV11-1	TRBJ2-1	CVSSLATRVNEQFF	TGTGTCAGCAGCTTAGCGACAAGGGTCAATGAGCAGTTCTTC
-	TRBD1	TRBV6-5	TRBJ2-2	CASRGDRPSTRELFF	TGTGCCAGCAGGGGGGACAGGCCAAGCACCCGGGAGCTGTTTTTT
-	-	TRBV10-3	TRBJ2-2	CAISTRETNTGDLCF	TGTGCCATCAGTACTAGAGAAACGAACACCGGGGACCTGTGTTTT
-	-	TRBV12-3/TRBV12-4	TRBJ1-2	CVNSMQEHGYGYTF	TGTGTCAACAGTATGCAGGAGCATGGCTATGGCTACACCTTC
-	-	TRBV6-2/TRBV6-3	TRBJ1-5	CASSYSFASNQPQHF	TGTGCCAGCAGTTACTCGTTCGCAAGCAATCAGCCCCAGCATTTT
-	TRBD1	TRBV6-5	TRBJ2-1	CASSSGQGSVHEQFF	TGTGCCAGCAGTAGCGGACAGGGGAGTGTCCACGAGCAGTTCTTC